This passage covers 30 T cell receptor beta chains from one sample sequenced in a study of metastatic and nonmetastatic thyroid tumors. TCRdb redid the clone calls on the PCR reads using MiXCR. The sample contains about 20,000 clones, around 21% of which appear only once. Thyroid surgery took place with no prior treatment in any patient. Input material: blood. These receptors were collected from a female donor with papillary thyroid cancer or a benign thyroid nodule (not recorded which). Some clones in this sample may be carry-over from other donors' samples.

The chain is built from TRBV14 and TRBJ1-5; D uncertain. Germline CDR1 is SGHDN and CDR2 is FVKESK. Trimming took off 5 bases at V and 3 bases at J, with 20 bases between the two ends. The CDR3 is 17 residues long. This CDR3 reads CASSYSSGSRDNQPQHF. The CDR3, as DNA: TGTGCCAGCAGCTACTCCTCCGGGTCCCGGGACAATCAGCCCCAGCATTTT.

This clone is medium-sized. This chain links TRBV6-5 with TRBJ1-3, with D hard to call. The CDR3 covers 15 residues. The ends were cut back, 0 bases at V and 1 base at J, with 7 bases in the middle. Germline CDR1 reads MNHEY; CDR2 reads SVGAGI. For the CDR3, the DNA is TGTGCCAGCAGTTACTCTAAAGGGTCTGGAAACACCATATATTTT. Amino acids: CASSYSKGSGNTIYF.

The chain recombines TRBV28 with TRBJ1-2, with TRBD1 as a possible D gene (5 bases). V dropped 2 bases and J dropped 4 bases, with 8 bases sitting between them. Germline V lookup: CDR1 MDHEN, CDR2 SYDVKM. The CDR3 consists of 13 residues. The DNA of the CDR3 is TGTGCCAGCAGTTTAACGCAGGGCTATGGCTACACCTTC. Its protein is CASSLTQGYGYTF.

CDR3 protein: CASISPGMRYEQYF. CDR3 DNA: TGTGCCAGTATTTCGCCAGGGATGAGGTACGAGCAGTACTTC. The rearrangement links TRBV12-3 or TRBV12-4 to TRBJ2-7, with TRBD1 as a possible D gene (5 bases). The CDR3 is made up of 14 amino acids. V lost 9 bases to trimming and J lost 4 bases, with 19 bases between them.

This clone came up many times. The CDR3, as DNA: TGTGCCAGCAGTTTTTTCACCACAGGAGTTCGGTACGAGCAGTACTTC. The encoded protein is CASSFFTTGVRYEQYF. V and J are TRBV12-3 or TRBV12-4 and TRBJ2-7; a possible D gene is TRBD1 (5 bases). The CDR3 sequence is 16 residues long. The V end lost 3 bases, the J end lost 4 bases, and 19 bases lay between the germline ends.

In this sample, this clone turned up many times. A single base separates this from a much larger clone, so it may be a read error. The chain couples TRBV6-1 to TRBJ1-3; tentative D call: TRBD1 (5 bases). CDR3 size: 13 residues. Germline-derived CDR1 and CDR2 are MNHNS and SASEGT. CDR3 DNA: TGTGCCTGCAGGGTCAGCTCTGGAAACACCATATATTTT. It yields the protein CACRVSSGNTIYF.

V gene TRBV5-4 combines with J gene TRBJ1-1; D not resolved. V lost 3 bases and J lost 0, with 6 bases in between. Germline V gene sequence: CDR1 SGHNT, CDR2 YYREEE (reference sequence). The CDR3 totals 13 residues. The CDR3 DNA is TGTGCCAGCAGCTCCCCGATGAACACTGAAGCTTTCTTT. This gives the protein CASSSPMNTEAFF.

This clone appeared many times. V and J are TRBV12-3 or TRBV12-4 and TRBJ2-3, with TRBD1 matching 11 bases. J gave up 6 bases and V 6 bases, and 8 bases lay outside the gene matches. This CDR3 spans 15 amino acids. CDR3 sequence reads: CASRVFRDRGDTQYF. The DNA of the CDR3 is TGTGCCAGCAGAGTTTTCCGGGACAGGGGGGATACGCAGTATTTT.

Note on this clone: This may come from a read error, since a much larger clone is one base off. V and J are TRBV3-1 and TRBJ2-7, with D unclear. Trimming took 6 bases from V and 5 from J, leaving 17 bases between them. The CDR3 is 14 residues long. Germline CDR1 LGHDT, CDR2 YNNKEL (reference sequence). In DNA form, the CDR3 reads TGTGCCAGCAGACTATGGGATTCTGATGACGAGCAGTACTTC. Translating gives CASRLWDSDDEQYF.

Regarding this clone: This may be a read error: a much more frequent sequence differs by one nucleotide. The CDR3 DNA follows: TGTGCCAGCACCACCGTGACAGGGGCTCTAGGGTCCACTGAAGCTTTCTTT. It is translated as CASTTVTGALGSTEAFF. This rearrangement joins TRBV6-1 to TRBJ1-1; 8 nucleotides line up with TRBD1. This CDR3 has 17 residues. The V and J ends lost 7 bases and 4 bases, in that order; junction bases with no gene match: 17. Germline loops: CDR1 MNHNS, CDR2 SASEGT.

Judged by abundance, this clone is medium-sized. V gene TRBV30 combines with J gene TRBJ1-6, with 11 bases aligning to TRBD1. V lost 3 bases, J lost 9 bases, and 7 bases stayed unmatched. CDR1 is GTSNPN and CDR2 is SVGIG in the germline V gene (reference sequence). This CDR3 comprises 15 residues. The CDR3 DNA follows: TGTGCCTGGAGCAAGGACAGGGGGCTTAGTTCACCCCTCCACTTT. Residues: CAWSKDRGLSSPLHF.

The CDR3 region has the DNA TGCAGTGCCCCCCTAGCGGGAGGGCTGGGGGAGCAGTTCTTC. Translation: CSAPLAGGLGEQFF. This sequence joins TRBV20-1 and TRBJ2-1; TRBD2 matches 12 bases. Germline CDR1 DFQATT, CDR2 SNEGSKA (reference sequence). The CDR3 runs to 14 residues. J gave up 10 bases and V 6 bases, and 10 bases lay outside the gene matches.

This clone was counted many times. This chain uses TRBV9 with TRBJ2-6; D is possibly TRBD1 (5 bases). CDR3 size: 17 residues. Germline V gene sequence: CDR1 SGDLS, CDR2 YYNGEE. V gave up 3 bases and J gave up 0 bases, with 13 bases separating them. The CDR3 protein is CASSATPTVSGANVLTF. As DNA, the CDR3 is TGTGCCAGCAGCGCAACCCCGACAGTCTCTGGGGCCAACGTCCTGACTTTC.

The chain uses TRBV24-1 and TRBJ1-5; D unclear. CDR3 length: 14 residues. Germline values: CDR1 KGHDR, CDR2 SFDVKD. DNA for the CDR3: TGTTCCGCCAGTGATTACGGGCGCAATCAGCCCCAGCATTTT. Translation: CSASDYGRNQPQHF.

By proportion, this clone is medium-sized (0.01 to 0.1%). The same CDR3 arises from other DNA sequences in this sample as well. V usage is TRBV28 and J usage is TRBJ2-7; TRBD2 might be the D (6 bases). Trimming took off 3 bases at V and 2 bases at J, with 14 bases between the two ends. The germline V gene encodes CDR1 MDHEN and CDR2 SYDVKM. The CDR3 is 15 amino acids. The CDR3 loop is CASSFLGGNPYEQYF. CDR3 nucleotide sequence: TGTGCCAGCAGTTTTCTAGGAGGGAACCCCTACGAGCAGTACTTC. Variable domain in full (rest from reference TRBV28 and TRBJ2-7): DVKVTQSSRYLVKRTGEKVFLECVQDMDHENMFWYRQDPGLGLRLIYFSYDVKMKEKGDIPEGYSVSREKKERFSLILESASTNQTSMYLCASSFLGGNPYEQYFGPGTRLTVT.

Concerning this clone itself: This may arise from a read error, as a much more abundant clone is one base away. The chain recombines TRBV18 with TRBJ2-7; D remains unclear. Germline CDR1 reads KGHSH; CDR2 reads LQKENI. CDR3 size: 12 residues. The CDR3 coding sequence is TGTGCCAGCTCACCACAGAACTACGAGCGGTACTTC. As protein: CASSPQNYERYF.

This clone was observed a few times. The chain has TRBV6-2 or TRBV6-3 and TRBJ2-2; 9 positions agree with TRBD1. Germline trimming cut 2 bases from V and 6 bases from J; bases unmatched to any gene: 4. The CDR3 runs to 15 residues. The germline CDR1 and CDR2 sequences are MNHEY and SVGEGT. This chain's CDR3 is CASSYARQGAGELFF. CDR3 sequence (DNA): TGTGCCAGCAGTTACGCTAGACAGGGGGCCGGGGAGCTGTTTTTT.

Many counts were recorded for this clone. The chain's CDR3 is CAISSDRFSGNTIYF. DNA of the CDR3: TGTGCCATCAGCTCAGACAGATTCTCTGGAAACACCATATATTTT. The V call is TRBV10-3, the J call TRBJ1-3; D is possibly TRBD1 (5 bases). The germline V gene encodes CDR1 ENHRY and CDR2 SYGVKD. The CDR3 runs to 15 residues. Between the trimmed V and J ends, which lost 6 bases and 0 bases, there was a span of 12 bases.

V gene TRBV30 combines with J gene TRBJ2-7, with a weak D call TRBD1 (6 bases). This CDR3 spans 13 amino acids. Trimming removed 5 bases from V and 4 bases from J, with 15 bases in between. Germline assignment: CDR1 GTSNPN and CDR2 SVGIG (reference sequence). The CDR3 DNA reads TGTGCCTGGTGTGGCGGACAGCGATACGAGCAGTACTTC. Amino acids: CAWCGGQRYEQYF.

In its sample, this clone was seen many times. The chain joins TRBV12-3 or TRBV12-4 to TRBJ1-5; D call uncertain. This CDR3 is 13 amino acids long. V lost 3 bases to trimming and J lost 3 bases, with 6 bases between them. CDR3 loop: CASSFRVNQPQHF. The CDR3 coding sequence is TGTGCCAGCAGTTTCCGCGTCAATCAGCCCCAGCATTTT.

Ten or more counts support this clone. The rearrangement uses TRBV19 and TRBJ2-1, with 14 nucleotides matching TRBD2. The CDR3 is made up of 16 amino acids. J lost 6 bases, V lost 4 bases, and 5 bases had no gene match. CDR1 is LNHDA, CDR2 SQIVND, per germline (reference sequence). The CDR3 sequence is CASSTRTSGRINEQFF. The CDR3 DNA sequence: TGTGCCAGTAGTACGAGGACTAGCGGGAGGATCAATGAGCAGTTCTTC.

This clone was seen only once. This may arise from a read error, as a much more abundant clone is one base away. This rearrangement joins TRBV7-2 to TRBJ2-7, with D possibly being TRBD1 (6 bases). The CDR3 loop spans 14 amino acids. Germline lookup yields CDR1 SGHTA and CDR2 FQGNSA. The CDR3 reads CASSLAAGANEQCF. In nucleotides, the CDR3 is TGTGCCAGCAGCTTAGCGGCAGGGGCTAACGAGCAGTGCTTC.

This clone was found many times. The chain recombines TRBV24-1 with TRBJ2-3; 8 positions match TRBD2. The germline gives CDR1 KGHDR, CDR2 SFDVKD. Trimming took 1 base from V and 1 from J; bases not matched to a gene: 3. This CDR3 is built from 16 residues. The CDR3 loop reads CATSDLSGGGTDTQYF. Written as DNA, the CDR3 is TGTGCCACCAGTGATTTATCGGGGGGGGGCACAGATACGCAGTATTTT.

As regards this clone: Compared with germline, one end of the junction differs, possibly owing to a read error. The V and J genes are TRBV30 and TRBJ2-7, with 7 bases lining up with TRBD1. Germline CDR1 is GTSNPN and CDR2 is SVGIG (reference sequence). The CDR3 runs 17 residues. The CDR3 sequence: CAWSVPGQAEFSYDQYF. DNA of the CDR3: TGTGCCTGGAGTGTCCCAGGACAGGCGGAATTTTCATACGACCAGTACTTC.

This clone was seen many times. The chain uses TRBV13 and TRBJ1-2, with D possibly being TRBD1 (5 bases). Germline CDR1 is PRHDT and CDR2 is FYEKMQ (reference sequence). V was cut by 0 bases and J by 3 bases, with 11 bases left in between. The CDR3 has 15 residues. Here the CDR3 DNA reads TGTGCCAGCAGCTTAGGCCTCGGGGGGTACTATGGCTACACCTTC. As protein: CASSLGLGGYYGYTF.

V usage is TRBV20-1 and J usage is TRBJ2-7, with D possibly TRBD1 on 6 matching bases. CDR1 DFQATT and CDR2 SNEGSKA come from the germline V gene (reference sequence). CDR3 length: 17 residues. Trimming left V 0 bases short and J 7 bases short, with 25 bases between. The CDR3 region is CSARDLAGLAGAREQYF. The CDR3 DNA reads TGCAGTGCTAGAGATCTCGCGGGTCTAGCAGGGGCTCGTGAGCAGTACTTC.

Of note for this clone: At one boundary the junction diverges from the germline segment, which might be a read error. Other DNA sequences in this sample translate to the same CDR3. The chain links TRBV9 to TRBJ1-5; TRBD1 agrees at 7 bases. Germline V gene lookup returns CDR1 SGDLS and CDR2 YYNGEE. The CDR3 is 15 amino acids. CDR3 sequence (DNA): TGTGCCAGCAGCGTCGGAGACAGGGTAAATCAGCCACAGCATTTT. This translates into CASSVGDRVNQPQHF.

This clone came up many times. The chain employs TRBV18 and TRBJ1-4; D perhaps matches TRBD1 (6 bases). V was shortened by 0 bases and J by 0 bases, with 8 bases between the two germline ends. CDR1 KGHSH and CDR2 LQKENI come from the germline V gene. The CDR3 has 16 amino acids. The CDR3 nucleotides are TGTGCCAGCTCACCACCAGGGGGAACAACTAATGAAAAACTGTTTTTT. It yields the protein CASSPPGGTTNEKLFF.

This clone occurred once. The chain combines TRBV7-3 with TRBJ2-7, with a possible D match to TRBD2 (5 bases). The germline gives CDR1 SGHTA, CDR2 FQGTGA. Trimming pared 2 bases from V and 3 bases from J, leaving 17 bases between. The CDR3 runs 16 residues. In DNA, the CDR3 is TGTGCCAGCAGCTTATTCGTCCAGGACTTATTCTACGAGCAGTACTTC. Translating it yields CASSLFVQDLFYEQYF.

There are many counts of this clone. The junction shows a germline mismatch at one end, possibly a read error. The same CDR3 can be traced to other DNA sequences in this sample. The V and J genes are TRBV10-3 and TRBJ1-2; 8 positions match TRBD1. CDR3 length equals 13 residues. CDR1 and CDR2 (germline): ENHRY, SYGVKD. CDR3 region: CALSQGVDYGYTF. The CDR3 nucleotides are TGTGCCCTCTCACAGGGGGTGGACTACGGCTACACCTTC.